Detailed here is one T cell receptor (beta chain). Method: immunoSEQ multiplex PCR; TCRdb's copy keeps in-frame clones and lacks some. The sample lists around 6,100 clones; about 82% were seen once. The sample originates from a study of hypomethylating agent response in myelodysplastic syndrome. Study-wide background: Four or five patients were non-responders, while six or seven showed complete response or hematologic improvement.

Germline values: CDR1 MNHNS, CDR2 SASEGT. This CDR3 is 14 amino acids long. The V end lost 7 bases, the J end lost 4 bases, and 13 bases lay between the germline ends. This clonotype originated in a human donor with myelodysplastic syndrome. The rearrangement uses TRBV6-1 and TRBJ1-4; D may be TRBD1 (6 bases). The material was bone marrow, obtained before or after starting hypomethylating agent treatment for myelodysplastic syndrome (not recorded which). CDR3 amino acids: CASTPGAFNEKLFF. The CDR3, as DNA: TGTGCCAGCACCCCAGGGGCCTTTAATGAAAAACTGTTTTTT.